The 19 T cell receptor beta chains below were found in one sample sequenced in a study of T cells in localized non-small cell lung cancer. TCRdb's copy holds only in-frame clones and misses some; the assay was immunoSEQ multiplex PCR. The sample includes roughly 21,000 clones, roughly 88% seen only once; the top ten take just under 30%. Sequencing was performed on peripheral blood mononuclear cells, taken before any cancer treatment. These receptors were obtained from a male donor older than 55 with stage II lung adenocarcinoma.

The count of this clone is one. The V gene is TRBV7-8, the J gene TRBJ2-3; D unclear. Germline V gene lookup returns CDR1 SGHVS and CDR2 FQNEAQ. V lost 4 bases, J lost 3 bases, and 8 bases lay in between. The CDR3 totals 13 residues. CDR3 sequence reads: CASSSDWTDTQYF. DNA of the CDR3: TGTGCCAGCAGCTCTGATTGGACAGATACGCAGTATTTT.

This chain joins TRBV18 and TRBJ1-2; D may be TRBD1 (6 bases). Germline CDR1 reads KGHSH; CDR2 reads LQKENI. With 3 bases removed from V and 6 bases from J, the gap between germline ends came to 17 bases. The CDR3 spans 15 residues. The CDR3 spells CASSPSGTTPHGYTF. For the CDR3, the DNA is TGTGCCAGCTCACCGTCAGGGACAACCCCCCATGGCTACACCTTC.

The rearrangement links TRBV7-9 to TRBJ2-3; no firm D call. CDR3 length equals 10 residues. Trimming took off 5 bases at V and 7 bases at J, with 4 bases between the two ends. Germline CDR1 reads SEHNR; CDR2 reads FQNEAQ (reference sequence). As DNA, the CDR3 is TGTGCCAGCAGCGCGAATACGCAGTATTTT. It codes for CASSANTQYF.

This clone was picked up a small number of times. V usage is TRBV5-1 and J usage is TRBJ1-2; maybe TRBD1 (5 bases). There are 15 residues in the CDR3. The germline CDR1 and CDR2 sequences are SGHRS and YFSETQ. Trimming stripped 1 base from V and 1 base from J, with 11 bases between. The DNA for the CDR3 is TGCGCCAGCAGCTTGACCGGGACGGTTAACTATGGCTACACCTTC. It is translated as CASSLTGTVNYGYTF.

This chain links TRBV27 with TRBJ2-7; D is uncertain. Trimming took 3 bases from V and 3 from J, leaving 15 bases between them. The V gene's germline CDR1 is MNHEY and CDR2 SMNVEV (reference sequence). The CDR3 loop spans 15 amino acids. The CDR3 sequence: CASSFLGFAGYEQYF. The CDR3 DNA is TGTGCCAGCAGTTTCCTGGGCTTCGCAGGCTACGAGCAGTACTTC.

Here the CDR3 DNA reads TGTGCCAGCAGCTTCTTAGGCACTGGGGCCAACGTCCTGACTTTC. Its translation: CASSFLGTGANVLTF. This chain joins TRBV5-6 and TRBJ2-6; D ambiguous. CDR1 and CDR2 (germline): SGHDT, YYEEEE. The V end lost 2 bases, the J end lost 2 bases, and 8 bases lay between the germline ends. The CDR3 spans 15 residues.

The genes are TRBV5-4 and TRBJ2-3; D unclear. CDR3 size: 14 residues. Germline values: CDR1 SGHNT, CDR2 YYREEE (reference sequence). Trimming removed 10 bases at V and 4 bases at J, with 19 bases between. The CDR3: CAGVRDSFPDTQYF. Written as DNA, the CDR3 is TGTGCCGGGGTGCGTGATAGTTTCCCAGATACGCAGTATTTT.

V usage is TRBV28 and J usage is TRBJ2-2, with 8 bases lining up with TRBD1. CDR3 length equals 15 residues. V lost 10 bases to trimming and J lost 1 base; unmatched junction nucleotides: 8. Germline V gene lookup returns CDR1 MDHEN and CDR2 SYDVKM. CDR3 protein: CATLAGGLNTGELFF. CDR3 DNA: TGTGCCACTCTTGCAGGGGGCCTGAACACCGGGGAGCTGTTTTTT.

The J gene is TRBJ2-2, the V gene TRBV11-3, with 7 bases matching TRBD1. CDR3 length: 13 residues. Germline-derived CDR1 and CDR2 are SGHNT and YENEEA. V shed 6 bases and J 6 bases; nucleotides not matched to a gene: 4. The CDR3 coding sequence is TGTGCCAGCAGTTTAACAGGGGCCGGGGAGCTGTTTTTT. Translating gives CASSLTGAGELFF. Supplemented by reference TRBV11-3 and TRBJ2-2, the full variable domain reads EAGVVQSPRYKIIEKKQPVAFWCNPISGHNTLYWYLQNLGQGPELLIRYENEEAVDDSQLPKDRFSAERLKGVDSTLKIQPAELGDSAVYLCASSLTGAGELFFGEGSRLTVL.

The DNA for the CDR3 is TGTGCCAGCGGGGCAGGTCTGGCACTAGGAGCTTTCTTT. This gives the protein CASGAGLALGAFF. V is TRBV6-6 and J is TRBJ1-1; D is perhaps TRBD1 (5 bases). V was trimmed by 8 bases and J by 10 bases, leaving 20 bases between them. CDR1 is MNHNY and CDR2 is SVGAGI in the germline V gene (reference sequence). The CDR3 spans 13 residues.

The V gene is TRBV5-8, the J gene TRBJ2-5; D is undetermined. The V gene's germline CDR1 is SGHTS and CDR2 YDEGEE. Trimming removed 1 base at V and 0 bases at J, with 16 bases between. The CDR3 is 17 amino acids. The CDR3 reads CASSLYVGQSYQETQYF. In DNA form, the CDR3 reads TGTGCCAGCAGCTTGTATGTAGGGCAGTCGTACCAAGAGACCCAGTACTTC.

V and J are TRBV7-6 and TRBJ2-5; tentative D call: TRBD2 (6 bases). The CDR3 covers 11 residues. Trimming pared 4 bases from V and 9 bases from J, leaving 9 bases between. Germline CDR1 is SGHVS and CDR2 is FNYEAQ. The CDR3 loop reads CASSYREPQYF. The CDR3 DNA follows: TGTGCCAGCAGCTACCGGGAGCCCCAGTACTTC. Full variable domain (rest looked up from reference TRBV7-6 and TRBJ2-5): GAGVSQSPRYKVTKRGQDVALRCDPISGHVSLYWYRQALGQGPEFLTYFNYEAQQDKSGLPNDRFSAERPEGSISTLTIQRTEQRDSAMYRCASSYREPQYFGPGTRLLVL.

The chain employs TRBV5-1 and TRBJ1-4; D possibly corresponds to TRBD1 (6 bases). CDR3 size: 14 residues. Germline CDR1 is SGHRS and CDR2 is YFSETQ. Trimming shortened V by 0 bases and J by 7 bases, and 10 bases separated the two germline ends. The CDR3 sequence is CASSLGGLGEKLFF. The CDR3 nucleotides read TGCGCCAGCAGCTTGGGGGGGCTGGGTGAAAAACTGTTTTTT.

This chain links TRBV2 with TRBJ1-2; D remains ambiguous. CDR1 SNHLY and CDR2 FYNNEI come from the germline V gene. The CDR3 spans 13 residues. The V end lost 8 bases, the J end lost 0 bases, and 10 bases lay between the germline ends. CDR3 region: CASRRDTNYGYTF. CDR3 nucleotide sequence: TGTGCCAGCCGAAGAGACACTAACTATGGCTACACCTTC.

This clone was picked up a small number of times. Other DNA sequences in this specimen translate into the identical CDR3. The chain recombines TRBV2 with TRBJ1-5; perhaps TRBD1 as D (6 bases). In germline, CDR1 is SNHLY, CDR2 FYNNEI. V was clipped by 6 bases and J by 7 bases, with 22 bases between them. The CDR3 consists of 16 residues. The CDR3 sequence: CASRGVTGRVGQPQHF. Here the CDR3 DNA reads TGTGCCAGCAGGGGGGTAACAGGGCGGGTAGGGCAGCCCCAGCATTTT.

The V and J genes are TRBV28 and TRBJ2-1, with no clear D. This CDR3 is 14 amino acids long. Germline CDR1 MDHEN, CDR2 SYDVKM. V lost 5 bases to trimming and J lost 2 bases, with 10 bases between them. The CDR3 is CASSPLQTYNEQFF. The CDR3, as DNA: TGTGCCAGCAGTCCGCTACAAACCTACAATGAGCAGTTCTTC.

The gene calls are TRBV6-4 and TRBJ2-1, with 8 bases lining up with TRBD1. V was clipped by 2 bases and J by 0 bases; unmatched bases: 9. The V gene's germline CDR1 is MRHNA and CDR2 SNTAGT. This CDR3 is 18 amino acids long. CDR3 nucleotides: TGTGCCAGCAGTGACCCTAAGACAGGGGTGATCTCCTACAATGAGCAGTTCTTC. It specifies CASSDPKTGVISYNEQFF.

V usage is TRBV18 and J usage is TRBJ2-7, with a weak D call TRBD1 (8 bases). Per germline, CDR1 KGHSH and CDR2 LQKENI. CDR3 length: 15 amino acids. Trimming left V 6 bases short and J 6 bases short, with 21 bases between. The CDR3 region has the DNA TGTGCCAGCTCTCGGCGGACAGGGAGGGGTCTCGAGCAGTACTTC. The encoded protein is CASSRRTGRGLEQYF.

The chain joins TRBV7-3 to TRBJ1-6; D gene unclear. The CDR3 has 15 amino acids. Trimming removed 4 bases from V and 11 bases from J, with 18 bases in between. Germline CDR1 and CDR2: SGHTA and FQGTGA. The CDR3: CASSSTARPGTPLHF. CDR3 bases: TGTGCCAGCAGCTCCACGGCCAGGCCAGGCACACCCCTCCACTTT.